A selection of T cell receptor beta chains follows, all from one sample in a study of cytomegalovirus exposure and HLA in healthy donors. Libraries were prepared by immunoSEQ multiplex PCR; TCRdb keeps only in-frame clonotypes and omits some of them. The table lists about 110,000 clones, around 86% of them singletons. Sequencing was carried out using PBMCs. These receptors were taken from a woman in her thirties in good health and CMV-seronegative. CDR3s include the opening cysteine and the closing phenylalanine or tryptophan. The order of the fields is J gene, V gene, CDR3 protein.

J: TRBJ1-2; V: TRBV5-4; CDR3: CASSNTGRGLDYGYTF
J: TRBJ2-3; V: TRBV7-3; CDR3: CASSSGGSLGDTQYF
J: TRBJ2-7; V: TRBV7-2; CDR3: CASSLVVSGSDEQYF
J: TRBJ2-3; V: TRBV6-1; CDR3: CASSEALLAGADTQYF
J: TRBJ1-6; V: TRBV5-4; CDR3: CASSSGLYNSPLHF
J: TRBJ2-7; V: TRBV4-1; CDR3: CASSQGGAGEGEQYF
J: TRBJ1-1; V: TRBV7-9; CDR3: CASSGVSGQGRGMNTEAFF
J: TRBJ2-1; V: TRBV7-8; CDR3: CASSLNRDFNNNEQFF
J: TRBJ2-7; V: TRBV19; CDR3: CASRSQGVVDYEQYF
J: TRBJ1-1; V: TRBV19; CDR3: CASSIGPGAFF
J: TRBJ2-2; V: TRBV7-9; CDR3: CASSSNLDRGLGELFF
J: TRBJ2-7; V: TRBV15; CDR3: CATSRDSLGLAGARYEQYF
J: TRBJ2-5; V: TRBV5-4; CDR3: CASSFPQLQETQYF
J: TRBJ2-3; V: TRBV25-1; CDR3: CASTGQVKDTQYF
J: TRBJ2-2; V: TRBV11-1; CDR3: CASSWEGFIAGELFF
J: TRBJ2-3; V: TRBV29-1; CDR3: CSVQGARQGRADTQYF
J: TRBJ2-1; V: TRBV28; CDR3: CATSRGYNEQFF
J: TRBJ2-5; V: TRBV9; CDR3: CASSVDRGEETQYF
J: TRBJ2-1; V: TRBV28; CDR3: CASSTGTSDYNEQFF
J: TRBJ1-3; V: TRBV10-3; CDR3: CAISGTTGTGNTIYF
J: TRBJ2-3; V: TRBV5-1; CDR3: CASSLERTGTDTQYF
J: TRBJ2-7; V: TRBV19; CDR3: CASSIPGGPPYEQYF
J: TRBJ1-2; V: TRBV28; CDR3: CASSSIGDRGFGGYTF
J: TRBJ1-2; V: TRBV18; CDR3: CASSPRNREVNYGYTF
J: TRBJ1-5; V: TRBV6-6; CDR3: CASSQAAGRGQPQHF
J: TRBJ1-1; V: TRBV6-5; CDR3: CATRGREGAEAFF
J: TRBJ2-3; V: TRBV7-9; CDR3: CASSFRRERADTQYF
J: TRBJ2-7; V: TRBV7-6; CDR3: CASSSMDTSYEQYF
J: TRBJ1-6; V: TRBV30; CDR3: CAWSVGGLDNSPLHF
J: TRBJ2-7; V: TRBV7-2; CDR3: CASSARGSGRANEQYF
J: TRBJ2-6; V: TRBV11-2; CDR3: CASNGEVGSLSGANVLTF
J: TRBJ2-7; V: TRBV7-8; CDR3: CASSSGGTVPYEQYF
J: TRBJ1-1; V: TRBV10-3; CDR3: CAISESQLNTEAFF
J: TRBJ2-5; V: TRBV18; CDR3: CASSPQGLAGELETQYF
J: TRBJ2-2; V: TRBV28; CDR3: CASSPRRVGELFF
J: TRBJ1-2; V: TRBV30; CDR3: CAGTGTGGKSYGYTF
J: TRBJ2-1; V: TRBV5-4; CDR3: CASSPVAGQGSYNEQFF
J: TRBJ2-3; V: TRBV7-3; CDR3: CASSLGGRTDTQYF
J: TRBJ2-1; V: TRBV11-2; CDR3: CASSRSPLAGAYEQFF
J: TRBJ1-2; V: TRBV9; CDR3: CASSVFVSEFNYGYTF
J: TRBJ2-1; V: TRBV19; CDR3: CASSWGTSGYNEQFF
J: TRBJ2-7; V: TRBV7-2; CDR3: CASSLGPNPYEQYF
J: TRBJ2-3; V: TRBV7-7; CDR3: CASSLGGGIADTQYF